These 22 T cell receptor beta chains originate from one sample sequenced in a study of cytomegalovirus exposure and HLA in healthy donors. Primers for the PCR totalled 60 Vbeta and 13 Jbeta. Sequenced by immunoSEQ multiplex PCR; TCRdb stores in-frame clones only, minus some. The table shows fewer than 120,000 clones, with over 60% occurring only once. Sequenced input: PBMCs. The receptors here all came from a woman aged 25-40 years in good health and CMV-seronegative.

The chain employs TRBV4-1 and TRBJ1-2; a weak D match, TRBD1 (6 bases). V was clipped by 1 base and J by 4 bases, with 22 bases between them. Germline CDR1 and CDR2: MGHRA and YSYEKL. The CDR3 consists of 18 residues. The CDR3 region is CASSQAPKMHRVLYGYTF. The CDR3 DNA reads as TGCGCCAGCAGCCAAGCACCTAAAATGCACAGGGTCCTCTATGGCTACACCTTC.

This clone was detected a few times. The rearrangement links TRBV11-2 to TRBJ2-6, with TRBD1 identical over 9 bases. Germline lookup yields CDR1 SGHAT and CDR2 FQNNGV. This CDR3 spans 18 amino acids. V lost 5 bases and J lost 0; bases outside the gene matches: 8. CDR3 nucleotide sequence: TGTGCCAGCAGCAAAACAGGGGGCGCTGTCTCTGGGGCCAACGTCCTGACTTTC. This gives the protein CASSKTGGAVSGANVLTF.

V and J are TRBV30 and TRBJ2-3, with no clear D. Germline V gene sequence: CDR1 GTSNPN, CDR2 SVGIG (reference sequence). The CDR3 totals 14 residues. Trimming took off 1 base at V and 2 bases at J, with 10 bases between the two ends. CDR3 in amino acids: CAWSGWQNTDTQYF. The CDR3 DNA reads as TGTGCCTGGAGTGGTTGGCAGAACACAGATACGCAGTATTTT.

The chain employs TRBV28 and TRBJ1-1; D is uncertain. In germline, CDR1 is MDHEN, CDR2 SYDVKM. The CDR3 consists of 15 residues. V lost 2 bases to trimming and J lost 2 bases, with 12 bases between them. The DNA of the CDR3 is TGTGCCAGCAGTTTAATTAGTAAATTTAACACTGAAGCTTTCTTT. As protein: CASSLISKFNTEAFF.

With regard to this clone: The DNA is omitted, as the CDR3 cannot be located on it reliably, and the CDR3 follows TCRdb's listing. The chain couples TRBV19 to TRBJ1-1. The CDR3 spans 14 residues, counting both ends. CDR1 is LNHDA and CDR2 is SQIVND in the germline V gene (reference sequence). CDR3 sequence: CASTTVEAVTEAFF.

The gene calls are TRBV12-2 and TRBJ1-5; whether TRBD1, the table's D call, matches the DNA was not checked. TRBV12-2 is tagged as a pseudogene. The CDR3 is 15 residues long. The CDR3 protein is CASRLTQGSNQPQHF. For the CDR3, the DNA is TGTGCAAGTCGCTTAACCCAGGGTAGCAATCAGCCCCAGCATTTT.

In its sample, this clone was seen a few times. The chain recombines TRBV6-1 with TRBJ2-7, with 7 bases aligning to TRBD2. The CDR3 contains 15 residues. The J segment lost 5 bases and the V segment lost 1 base, leaving 8 bases of the junction unmatched. CDR1 and CDR2 (germline): MNHNS, SASEGT. In DNA form, the CDR3 reads TGTGCCAGCAGTGAAGACGAGGGAGGGCCCCACGAGCAGTACTTC. Translated, it gives CASSEDEGGPHEQYF.

The chain carries TRBV13 and TRBJ2-7; TRBD2 matches at 12 bases. Germline V lookup: CDR1 PRHDT, CDR2 FYEKMQ (reference sequence). Trimming at V came to 5 bases and at J to 6 bases, leaving 11 bases not matched to a gene. The CDR3 loop spans 16 amino acids. CDR3: CASSRTSGGTWAEQYF. The CDR3 DNA is TGTGCCAGCAGCCGCACTAGCGGGGGGACTTGGGCCGAGCAGTACTTC.

This clone was recorded a few times. This sequence joins TRBV6-1 and TRBJ2-3, with D possibly being TRBD2 (7 bases). The CDR3 sequence is 14 residues long. V was cut by 1 base and J by 8 bases, with 13 bases left in between. Germline-derived CDR1 and CDR2 are MNHNS and SASEGT. The CDR3 is CASSEGAGAGTQYF. The CDR3 DNA reads TGTGCCAGCAGTGAAGGGGCGGGGGCGGGTACGCAGTATTTT.

The V gene is TRBV5-1, the J gene TRBJ1-6; D may be TRBD1 (6 bases). Trimming cost V 7 bases and J 13 bases, with 21 bases left between them. CDR1 is SGHRS, CDR2 YFSETQ, per germline. The CDR3 is 14 residues long. The DNA of the CDR3 is TGCGCCAGCCGGTTGGACAGCCCAGGTCTTCCCCTCCACTTT. This codes for CASRLDSPGLPLHF.

This rearrangement joins TRBV7-2 to TRBJ2-7, with TRBD1 identical over 7 bases. This CDR3 spans 17 amino acids. V trimming: 5 bases; J trimming: 2 bases; junction bases outside the gene matches: 15. Looked up from germline, CDR1 is SGHTA and CDR2 is FQGNSA. CDR3 residues: CASSGPRQGSVPYEQYF. CDR3 sequence (DNA): TGTGCCAGCAGCGGCCCCCGACAGGGTTCTGTGCCCTACGAGCAGTACTTC.

V usage is TRBV5-1 and J usage is TRBJ1-1, with no clear D. The germline V gene has CDR1 SGHRS and CDR2 YFSETQ. Trimming removed 4 bases at V and 7 bases at J, with 11 bases between. This CDR3 comprises 12 residues. CDR3 nucleotide sequence: TGCGCCAGCAGCCCGCCGGGATATGAAGCTTTCTTT. Amino acids: CASSPPGYEAFF.

The chain employs TRBV19 and TRBJ1-5; a possible D gene is TRBD1 (6 bases). Germline V CDR1 and CDR2: LNHDA, SQIVND (reference sequence). The CDR3 contains 14 residues. V was pared by 4 bases and J by 5 bases, with 12 bases between. The CDR3 DNA follows: TGTGCCAGTAGTAGTGACAGGTTGTATCAGCCCCAGCATTTT. Translated: CASSSDRLYQPQHF.

This chain joins TRBV5-8 and TRBJ2-1, with unresolved D. CDR1 and CDR2 (germline): SGHTS, YDEGEE. This CDR3 region has 17 residues. The V end was cut by 0 bases, the J end by 0 bases, with 13 bases between. The CDR3 region is CASSLAQKVSSYNEQFF. The CDR3 DNA follows: TGTGCCAGCAGCTTGGCCCAAAAAGTCAGCTCCTACAATGAGCAGTTCTTC.

The gene calls are TRBV2 and TRBJ2-3, with 10 bases fitting TRBD2. Per the germline V gene, CDR1 is SNHLY and CDR2 is FYNNEI. This CDR3 is built from 17 residues. The trim removed 6 bases at V and 1 base at J, leaving 10 bases unmatched. This CDR3 reads CASRTRTSGVGTDTQYF. CDR3 sequence (DNA): TGTGCCAGCAGGACCAGGACTAGCGGTGTCGGCACAGATACGCAGTATTTT.

This clone appeared a few times. The gene calls are TRBV4-1 and TRBJ1-2; the match to TRBD1 covers 8 bases. Germline V CDR1 and CDR2: MGHRA, YSYEKL. V shed 3 bases and J 7 bases; nucleotides not matched to a gene: 19. The CDR3 runs 18 residues. The CDR3: CASSQPVPVRGHVRGYTF. CDR3 nucleotides: TGCGCCAGCAGCCAGCCCGTACCCGTCAGGGGGCATGTTCGTGGCTACACCTTC.

This clone was recorded once. This chain joins TRBV4-3 and TRBJ1-1, with D possibly being TRBD1 (5 bases). The V and J ends lost 0 bases and 5 bases respectively, with 16 bases between them. The CDR3 covers 16 residues. Germline V CDR1 and CDR2: LGHNA, YSLEER. CDR3 protein: CASSQDALGPATEAFF. The CDR3 region has the DNA TGCGCCAGCAGCCAAGATGCACTGGGGCCTGCGACTGAAGCTTTCTTT.

The gene calls are TRBV7-3 and TRBJ1-2; weak D call: TRBD1 (6 bases). The V gene lost 4 bases and the J gene lost 1 base, with 10 bases spanning the gap. The CDR3 loop spans 14 amino acids. Germline-derived CDR1 and CDR2 are SGHTA and FQGTGA. The CDR3 sequence: CASSSYRVNYGYTF. As DNA, the CDR3 is TGTGCCAGCAGCTCATACAGGGTTAACTATGGCTACACCTTC.

CDR3 nucleotides: TGTGCCAGCAGCTTCGGTGGGGGGAAGAACACCGGGGAGCTGTTTTTT. The encoded protein is CASSFGGGKNTGELFF. V is TRBV7-9 and J is TRBJ2-2, with D possibly matching TRBD2 (6 bases). CDR1 SEHNR and CDR2 FQNEAQ come from the germline V gene (reference sequence). V was shortened by 3 bases and J by 1 base, with 12 bases between the two germline ends. The length of the CDR3 is 16 residues.

V is TRBV27 and J is TRBJ2-7; 7 nucleotides line up with TRBD2. V lost 8 bases and J lost 2; bases outside the gene matches: 9. This CDR3 comprises 14 residues. Germline V lookup: CDR1 MNHEY, CDR2 SMNVEV (reference sequence). The CDR3 sequence is CASGVSGAAYEQYF. The DNA for the CDR3 is TGTGCCAGCGGAGTAAGCGGGGCGGCCTACGAGCAGTACTTC.

This clone has a handful of counts. The chain joins TRBV4-2 to TRBJ2-7, with a tentative D call TRBD2 (6 bases). This CDR3 comprises 13 residues. Trimming shortened V by 4 bases and J by 6 bases, and 13 bases separated the two germline ends. CDR1 LGHNA and CDR2 YNFKEQ come from the germline V gene. The CDR3 protein is CASSLGLISEQYF. As DNA, the CDR3 is TGTGCCAGCAGCCTTGGACTAATAAGCGAGCAGTACTTC.

The chain joins TRBV28 to TRBJ2-1, with 10 bases identical to TRBD2. There are 20 residues in the CDR3. Germline V gene data show CDR1 as MDHEN and CDR2 as SYDVKM. After removal of 3 bases from V and 10 bases from J, the junction contained 24 bases not matched to a gene. Here the CDR3 DNA reads TGTGCCAGCAGTTTGAGCCGTCCCGCGTTTGGAAAGCGGGAGGGCCCCGAGCAGTTCTTC. Protein sequence: CASSLSRPAFGKREGPEQFF.